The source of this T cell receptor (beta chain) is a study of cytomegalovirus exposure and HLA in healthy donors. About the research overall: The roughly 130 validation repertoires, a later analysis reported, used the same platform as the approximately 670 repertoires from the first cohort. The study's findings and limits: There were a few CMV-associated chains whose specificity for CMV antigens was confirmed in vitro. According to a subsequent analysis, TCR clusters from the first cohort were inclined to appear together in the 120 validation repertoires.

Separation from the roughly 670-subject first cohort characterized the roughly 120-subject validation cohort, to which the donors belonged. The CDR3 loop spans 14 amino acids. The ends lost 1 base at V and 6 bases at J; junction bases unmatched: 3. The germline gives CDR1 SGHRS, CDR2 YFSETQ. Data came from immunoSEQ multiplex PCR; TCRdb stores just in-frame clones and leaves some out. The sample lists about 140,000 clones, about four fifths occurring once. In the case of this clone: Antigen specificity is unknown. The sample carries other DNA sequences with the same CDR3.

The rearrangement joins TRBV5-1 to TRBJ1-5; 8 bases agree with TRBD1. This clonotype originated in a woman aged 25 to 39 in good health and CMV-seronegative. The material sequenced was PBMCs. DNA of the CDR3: TGCGCCAGCAGCTTGACAGGGGGGGGTCAGCCCCAGCATTTT. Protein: CASSLTGGGQPQHF.